The 11 T cell receptor beta chains given below trace back to one sample, sequenced in a study of T-cell reconstitution after alpha-beta-depleted transplantation in children. A library of TCRbeta sequences, prepared with unique molecular identifiers, was generated. One entry per CDR3 protein, called by TCRdb with MiXCR from the PCR reads. The data contain roughly 340,000 distinct CDR3 sequences, around 15% of them seen just once; the ten biggest clones take up roughly 41%. The sequences come from PBMCs, mostly from graft donor cells, collected 360 days after TCRalphabeta/CD19-depleted stem cell transplant. The receptors originated from a male patient between 2 and 10 years old who had a stem cell transplant for acute lymphoblastic leukemia, so the T cells may come from the graft donor.

The CDR3: CASSTRGAGYEQYF. As DNA, the CDR3 is TGTGCCAGCAGTACGAGGGGGGCAGGGTACGAGCAGTACTTC. The chain links TRBV27 to TRBJ2-7, with D perhaps assigned TRBD1 or TRBD2 (6 bases each). V lost 5 bases, J lost 4 bases, and 15 bases lay in between. The germline CDR1 and CDR2 sequences are MNHEY and SMNVEV (reference sequence). This CDR3 spans 14 amino acids.

This clonotype was observed a handful of times. This chain uses TRBV7-9 with TRBJ2-7; D uncertain. Germline lookup yields CDR1 SEHNR and CDR2 FQNEAQ (reference sequence). CDR3 size: 15 residues. Trimming took 3 bases from V and 0 from J, leaving 12 bases between them. CDR3 loop: CASSFPEPHSYEQYF. The CDR3 DNA reads as TGTGCCAGCAGCTTTCCAGAACCCCACTCCTACGAGCAGTACTTC.

This clonotype has just a few counts. This chain connects TRBV27 to TRBJ2-7; 7 positions agree with TRBD1. Per germline, CDR1 MNHEY and CDR2 SMNVEV (reference sequence). This CDR3 is built from 14 residues. The V gene end was trimmed by 2 bases and the J gene end by 4 bases; junction bases not matched to a gene: 5. The CDR3 DNA follows: TGTGCCAGCAGTTTAAGGGGGCCGCCATACGAGCAGTACTTC. This translates into CASSLRGPPYEQYF.

This clonotype was recorded a few times. For the CDR3, the DNA is TGTGCCAGCAGTTTAGGATTACGCACTGAAGCTTTCTTT. Residues: CASSLGLRTEAFF. This chain uses TRBV12-3 or TRBV12-4 with TRBJ1-1; no reliable D call. The length of the CDR3 is 13 residues. The ends were cut back, 1 base at V and 4 bases at J, with 7 bases in the middle.

This clonotype was recorded a few times. In DNA, the CDR3 is TGCGCCAGCAGTCAATCGATCCCGGGGCGGGGGAGTCAGCCCCAGCATTTT. This sequence encodes CASSQSIPGRGSQPQHF. The chain joins TRBV23-1 to TRBJ1-5; TRBD1 might be the D (5 bases). TRBV23-1 is recorded as an ORF, its role being uncertain. V was shortened by 0 bases and J by 6 bases, with 18 bases between the two germline ends. This CDR3 contains 17 residues.

This sequence joins TRBV20-1 and TRBJ2-1, with 14 bases identical to TRBD2. This CDR3 region has 15 residues. Germline V CDR1 and CDR2: DFQATT, SNEGSKA (reference sequence). Trimming cost V 6 bases and J 8 bases; bases outside gene matches: 9. The CDR3 here is CSAASTSGRGDEQFF. The CDR3, as DNA: TGCAGTGCCGCCTCGACTAGCGGGAGGGGGGATGAGCAGTTCTTC.

The J gene is TRBJ2-7, the V gene TRBV28, with a tentative D call TRBD1 (6 bases). The V end lost 3 bases, the J end lost 2 bases, and 17 bases lay between the germline ends. The CDR3 totals 16 residues. Germline assignment: CDR1 MDHEN and CDR2 SYDVKM. The DNA for the CDR3 is TGTGCCAGCAGTTTGAGCACCGGGACAACTACCTACGAGCAGTACTTC. Encoded protein: CASSLSTGTTTYEQYF.

This clonotype was recorded at least ten times. The rearrangement uses TRBV27 and TRBJ2-7; 13 nucleotides match TRBD2. The germline CDR1 and CDR2 sequences are MNHEY and SMNVEV (reference sequence). The CDR3 runs to 17 residues. The V gene end was trimmed by 9 bases and the J gene end by 4 bases; junction bases not matched to a gene: 15. The CDR3 DNA is TGTGCCAGGGATGGGGGAAGCCGGACTAGCGGGAGATACGAGCAGTACTTC. It specifies CARDGGSRTSGRYEQYF.

This clonotype occurred many times. The genes are TRBV5-1 and TRBJ2-5; D gene unclear. Germline V gene data show CDR1 as SGHRS and CDR2 as YFSETQ. Trimming took off 1 base at V and 3 bases at J, with 4 bases between the two ends. CDR3 length: 12 residues. CDR3 coding DNA: TGCGCCAGCAGCTTGATGGAAGAGACCCAGTACTTC. Encoded protein: CASSLMEETQYF.

V usage is TRBV11-2 and J usage is TRBJ2-1; tentative D call: TRBD2 (6 bases). Trimming left V 3 bases short and J 7 bases short, with 13 bases between. This CDR3 comprises 14 residues. Per the germline V gene, CDR1 is SGHAT and CDR2 is FQNNGV. The CDR3 protein is CASSFSGNSNEQFF. For the CDR3, the DNA is TGTGCCAGCAGCTTTAGCGGAAACTCGAATGAGCAGTTCTTC.

V usage is TRBV4-3 and J usage is TRBJ2-1, with D tentatively TRBD2 (6 bases). V was shortened by 0 bases and J by 5 bases, with 14 bases between the two germline ends. This CDR3 has 16 residues. The germline gives CDR1 LGHNA, CDR2 YSLEER. Here the CDR3 reads CASSQDHRGEHNEQFF. DNA for the CDR3: TGCGCCAGCAGCCAAGACCATCGCGGGGAGCACAATGAGCAGTTCTTC.